A selection of T cell receptor beta chains follows, all from one sample in a study of blood T cell repertoires in COVID-19. Data came from immunoSEQ multiplex PCR; TCRdb stores just in-frame clones and leaves some out. The repertoire holds more than 45,000 clones, 80% to 85% seen once, with roughly a tenth in the top ten. The specimen sequenced was peripheral blood. All receptors come from an elderly man with COVID-19, enrolled during active disease. CDR3s include the opening cysteine and the closing phenylalanine or tryptophan. D genes are given only for firm matches. Clone size is stated in some rows and not others, as once, few, many or a class when expanded.

J gene: TRBJ1-1; V gene: TRBV6-5; D gene: TRBD1; clone size: .; CDR3 DNA: TGTGCCAGCATTCGTCAGGGGGGGAACACTGAAGCTTTCTTT; CDR3 protein: CASIRQGGNTEAFF
J gene: TRBJ2-1; V gene: TRBV6-4; D gene: TRBD2; clone size: .; CDR3 DNA: TGTGCCAGCAGTGACTCGTTCGGGACTACCACCCGGCAGTTCTTC; CDR3 protein: CASSDSFGTTTRQFF
J gene: TRBJ1-1; V gene: TRBV6-2/TRBV6-3; D gene: TRBD1; clone size: .; CDR3 DNA: TGTGCCAGCAGTGCAGGGGGTGAAGCTTTCTTT; CDR3 protein: CASSAGGEAFF
J gene: TRBJ1-1; V gene: TRBV28; D gene: .; clone size: .; CDR3 DNA: TGTGCCAGCACGACTCGCGGCACTGAAGCTTTCTTT; CDR3 protein: CASTTRGTEAFF
J gene: TRBJ2-3; V gene: TRBV20-1; D gene: TRBD2; clone size: .; CDR3 DNA: TGCAGTGCTAGTTTAAGGACTAGCGGGAGTAAAGATACGCAGTATTTT; CDR3 protein: CSASLRTSGSKDTQYF
J gene: TRBJ1-1; V gene: TRBV4-3; D gene: TRBD1; clone size: .; CDR3 DNA: TGCGCCAGCAGCCCGGACAGGGCGAACACTGAAGCTTTCTTT; CDR3 protein: CASSPDRANTEAFF
J gene: TRBJ1-3; V gene: TRBV28; D gene: .; clone size: .; CDR3 DNA: TGTGCCAGCAGTGGTCAGGTTGGAAACACCATATATTTT; CDR3 protein: CASSGQVGNTIYF
J gene: TRBJ2-3; V gene: TRBV9; D gene: .; clone size: .; CDR3 DNA: TGTGCCAGCAGCGTCGGGCAGGGTAGGAGCACAGATACGCAGTATTTT; CDR3 protein: CASSVGQGRSTDTQYF
J gene: TRBJ2-5; V gene: TRBV5-6; D gene: TRBD2; clone size: .; CDR3 DNA: TGTGCCAGCAGCCCTCTCGGGACTAGCGGGACCGGGACCCAGTACTTC; CDR3 protein: CASSPLGTSGTGTQYF
J gene: TRBJ2-1; V gene: TRBV9; D gene: TRBD2; clone size: .; CDR3 DNA: TGTGCCAGCAGCGAGGGACTAGCGGGAGGACCCTACAATGAGCAGTTCTTC; CDR3 protein: CASSEGLAGGPYNEQFF
J gene: TRBJ2-1; V gene: TRBV28; D gene: TRBD2; clone size: .; CDR3 DNA: TGTGCCAGCAGTTTATCGACGGGGGGTAGCTACAATGAGCAGTTCTTC; CDR3 protein: CASSLSTGGSYNEQFF
J gene: TRBJ1-3; V gene: TRBV6-1; D gene: .; clone size: .; CDR3 DNA: TGTGCCAGCAGTGAAGATGACCGCGCAGGACTTGGAAACACCATATATTTT; CDR3 protein: CASSEDDRAGLGNTIYF
J gene: TRBJ1-5; V gene: TRBV6-5; D gene: .; clone size: .; CDR3 DNA: TGTGCCAGCAGACCCTCTCAGAATAGCAATCAGCCCCAGCATTTT; CDR3 protein: CASRPSQNSNQPQHF
J gene: TRBJ1-1; V gene: TRBV9; D gene: .; clone size: .; CDR3 DNA: TGTGCCAGCAGCGCCATGGGAGTTGGAAACACTGAAGCTTTCTTT; CDR3 protein: CASSAMGVGNTEAFF
J gene: TRBJ2-3; V gene: TRBV28; D gene: TRBD2; clone size: .; CDR3 DNA: TGTGCCAGCAGTTTAGCGGGGGGGCGGGATACGCAGTATTTT; CDR3 protein: CASSLAGGRDTQYF
J gene: TRBJ1-5; V gene: TRBV30; D gene: .; clone size: .; CDR3 DNA: TGTGCCTGGAGTGTGTCACTTACAGGTCAGCCCCAGCATTTT; CDR3 protein: CAWSVSLTGQPQHF
J gene: TRBJ2-7; V gene: TRBV7-2; D gene: TRBD1; clone size: .; CDR3 DNA: TGTGCCAGCAACTACCTCCCGGGACAGGGGGACCACGAGCAGTACTTC; CDR3 protein: CASNYLPGQGDHEQYF
J gene: TRBJ2-1; V gene: TRBV6-5; D gene: .; clone size: .; CDR3 DNA: TGTGCCAGCAGCCGAATCAGGGGCCCCAGGGGTGAGCAGTTCTTC; CDR3 protein: CASSRIRGPRGEQFF
J gene: TRBJ1-4; V gene: TRBV2; D gene: TRBD1; clone size: .; CDR3 DNA: TGTGCCAGCAGGAGGGACAGGGGTGAAAAACTGTTTTTT; CDR3 protein: CASRRDRGEKLFF
J gene: TRBJ1-4; V gene: TRBV19; D gene: TRBD1; clone size: .; CDR3 DNA: TGTGCGACAGGGGATCAACAGGGGGCAGTTAATGAAAAACTGTTTTTT; CDR3 protein: CATGDQQGAVNEKLFF
J gene: TRBJ1-2; V gene: TRBV13; D gene: .; clone size: once; CDR3 DNA: TGTGCCAGCAGCTTAGTTAGTGGCTACACCTTC; CDR3 protein: CASSLVSGYTF
J gene: TRBJ1-1; V gene: TRBV9; D gene: TRBD1; clone size: .; CDR3 DNA: TGTGCCAGCAGCGTAGAAGGGGGCCTGACTGAAGCTTTCTTT; CDR3 protein: CASSVEGGLTEAFF
J gene: TRBJ2-3; V gene: TRBV3-1/TRBV3-2; D gene: TRBD1; clone size: .; CDR3 DNA: TGTGCCAGCAGCCAAGGCCCGACAGGGGCAGATACGCAGTATTTT; CDR3 protein: CASSQGPTGADTQYF
J gene: TRBJ1-2; V gene: TRBV9; D gene: TRBD1; clone size: .; CDR3 DNA: TGTGCCAGCAGCGTAGCTTTCGGACAGGGACATGGCTACACCTTC; CDR3 protein: CASSVAFGQGHGYTF
J gene: TRBJ1-1; V gene: TRBV2; D gene: .; clone size: .; CDR3 DNA: TGTGCCAGCAACTACAGGTCCATGAACACTGAAGCTTTCTTT; CDR3 protein: CASNYRSMNTEAFF
J gene: TRBJ2-2; V gene: TRBV19; D gene: TRBD2; clone size: .; CDR3 DNA: TGTGCCAGTCTGAGCGGGAGGGGACCTACCGGGGAGCTGTTTTTT; CDR3 protein: CASLSGRGPTGELFF
J gene: TRBJ2-5; V gene: TRBV3-1/TRBV3-2; D gene: .; clone size: .; CDR3 DNA: TGTGCCAGCAGCCAAGATTCCGGGGAAGAGACCCAGTACTTC; CDR3 protein: CASSQDSGEETQYF
J gene: TRBJ1-2; V gene: TRBV4-2; D gene: .; clone size: .; CDR3 DNA: TGTGCCAGCAGCCAAGATCGGTTTGGTCCAGGCCGGCTCGGCTACACCTTC; CDR3 protein: CASSQDRFGPGRLGYTF
J gene: TRBJ2-3; V gene: TRBV2; D gene: TRBD2; clone size: .; CDR3 DNA: TGTGCCAGCAGTTTAGCGGGGGCCACCACAGATACGCAGTATTTT; CDR3 protein: CASSLAGATTDTQYF
J gene: TRBJ1-2; V gene: TRBV14; D gene: TRBD1; clone size: once; CDR3 DNA: TGTGCCAGCAGCCGCAGCGGGACAGGGGGCGATGGCTACACCTTC; CDR3 protein: CASSRSGTGGDGYTF
J gene: TRBJ2-1; V gene: TRBV10-1; D gene: .; clone size: few; CDR3 DNA: TGCGCCAGCTCAGAGGGGGGCGGGAGCCGCGATGAGCAGTTCTTC; CDR3 protein: CASSEGGGSRDEQFF
J gene: TRBJ1-1; V gene: TRBV5-6; D gene: .; clone size: .; CDR3 DNA: TGTGCCAGCAGCTTGGTCAGGCAGGGAGGTACTGAAGCTTTCTTT; CDR3 protein: CASSLVRQGGTEAFF
J gene: TRBJ1-1; V gene: TRBV5-5; D gene: TRBD1; clone size: .; CDR3 DNA: TGTGCCAGCAGCTTTAAAGTCTTGTGGGACAGGGAGGACACTGAAGCTTTCTTT; CDR3 protein: CASSFKVLWDREDTEAFF
J gene: TRBJ1-1; V gene: TRBV5-1; D gene: .; clone size: .; CDR3 DNA: TGCGCCAGCACCAGTCAGGGCCGACAGTACACTGAAGCTTTCTTT; CDR3 protein: CASTSQGRQYTEAFF
J gene: TRBJ2-5; V gene: TRBV7-2; D gene: TRBD1; clone size: few; CDR3 DNA: TGTGCCAGCAGCTTAGCGGGACAGGGGTTAATCCAGTACTTC; CDR3 protein: CASSLAGQGLIQYF
J gene: TRBJ1-4; V gene: TRBV15; D gene: .; clone size: few; CDR3 DNA: TGTGCCACCAGCAGCTCAGTTGAAAAACTGTTTTTT; CDR3 protein: CATSSSVEKLFF
J gene: TRBJ1-1; V gene: TRBV5-1; D gene: TRBD1; clone size: .; CDR3 DNA: TGCGCCAGCAGCCCAGCAGGACAGGGGGGTGAAGCTTTCTTT; CDR3 protein: CASSPAGQGGEAFF
J gene: TRBJ1-3; V gene: TRBV18; D gene: .; clone size: .; CDR3 DNA: TGTGCCAGCTCACCAGAGGCTTTCTCTGGAAACACCATATATTTT; CDR3 protein: CASSPEAFSGNTIYF
J gene: TRBJ1-1; V gene: TRBV5-1; D gene: TRBD1; clone size: .; CDR3 DNA: TGCGCCAGCAGCCTACGGAGGGACAGTGAAGCTTTCTTT; CDR3 protein: CASSLRRDSEAFF
J gene: TRBJ2-1; V gene: TRBV5-1; D gene: TRBD2; clone size: .; CDR3 DNA: TGCGCCAGCAGCTTTAGGACTAGCAATGAGCAGTTCTTC; CDR3 protein: CASSFRTSNEQFF
J gene: TRBJ2-1; V gene: TRBV13; D gene: .; clone size: .; CDR3 DNA: TGTGCCAGCAGCTTAGGACTTCAGGGGAATAATGAGCAGTTCTTC; CDR3 protein: CASSLGLQGNNEQFF